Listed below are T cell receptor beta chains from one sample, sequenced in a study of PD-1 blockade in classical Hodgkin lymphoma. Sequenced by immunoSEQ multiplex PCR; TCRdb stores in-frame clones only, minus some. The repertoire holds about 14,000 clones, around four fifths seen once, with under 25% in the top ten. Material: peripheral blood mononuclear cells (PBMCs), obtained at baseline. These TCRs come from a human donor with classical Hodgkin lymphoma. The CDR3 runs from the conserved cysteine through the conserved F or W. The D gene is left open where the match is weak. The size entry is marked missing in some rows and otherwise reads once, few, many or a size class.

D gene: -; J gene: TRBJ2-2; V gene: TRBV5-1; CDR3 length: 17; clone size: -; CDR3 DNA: TGCGCCAGCAGCTTGCGAGGTTGGCAGGGGAACACCGGGGAGCTGTTTTTT; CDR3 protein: CASSLRGWQGNTGELFF
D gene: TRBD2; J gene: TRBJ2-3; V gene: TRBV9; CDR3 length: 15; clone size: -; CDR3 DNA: TGTGCCAGCAGCCCTCGACCGGGAGGTAGAGATACGCAGTATTTT; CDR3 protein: CASSPRPGGRDTQYF
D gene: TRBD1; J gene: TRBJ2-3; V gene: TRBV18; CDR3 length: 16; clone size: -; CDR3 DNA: TGTGCCAGCTCACCGATGACAGGGTGGAACACAGATACGCAGTATTTT; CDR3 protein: CASSPMTGWNTDTQYF
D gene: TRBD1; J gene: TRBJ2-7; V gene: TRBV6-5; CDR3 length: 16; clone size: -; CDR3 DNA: TGTGCCAGCAGTTACGGGGGGACAGGGGCCTCCTACGAGCAGTACTTC; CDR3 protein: CASSYGGTGASYEQYF
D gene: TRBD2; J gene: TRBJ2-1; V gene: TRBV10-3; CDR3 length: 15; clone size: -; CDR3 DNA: TGTGCCATCAGTGATGGGAAGCGGGGGGAGGCTGAGCAGTTCTTC; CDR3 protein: CAISDGKRGEAEQFF
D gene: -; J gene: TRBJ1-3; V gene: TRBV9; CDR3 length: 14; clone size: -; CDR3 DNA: TGTGCCAGCAGCGTAGGATCTTCTGGAAACACCATATATTTT; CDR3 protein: CASSVGSSGNTIYF
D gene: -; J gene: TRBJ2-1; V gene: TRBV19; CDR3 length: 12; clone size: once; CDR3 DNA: TGTGCCAGTGATACGGGGTACAATGAGCAGTTCTTC; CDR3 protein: CASDTGYNEQFF
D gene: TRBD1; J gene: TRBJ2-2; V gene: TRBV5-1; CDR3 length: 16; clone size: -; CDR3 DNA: TGCGCCAGCAGCCGGGGACAGGGCGGAACCACCGGGGAGCTGTTTTTT; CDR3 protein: CASSRGQGGTTGELFF
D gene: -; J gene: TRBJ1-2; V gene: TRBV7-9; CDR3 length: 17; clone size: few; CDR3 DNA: TGTGCCAGCAGCGGCGAGGGTGCCAGGCTCTTGTCTATTGGCTACACCTTC; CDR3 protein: CASSGEGARLLSIGYTF
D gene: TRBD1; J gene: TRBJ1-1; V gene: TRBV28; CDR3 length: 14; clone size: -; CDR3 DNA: TGTGCCAGCTTGTATCCCGGGACAGTCACTGAAGCTTTCTTT; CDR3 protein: CASLYPGTVTEAFF
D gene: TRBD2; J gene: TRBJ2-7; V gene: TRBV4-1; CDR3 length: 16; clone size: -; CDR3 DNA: TGCGCCAGCAGCCAAGCCTATAGCGGGGGGGACTACGAGCAGTACTTC; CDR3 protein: CASSQAYSGGDYEQYF
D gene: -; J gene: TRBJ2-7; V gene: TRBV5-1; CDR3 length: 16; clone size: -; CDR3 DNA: TGCGCCAGCAGCTTACAGTCCGGGACGGGCTCCTACGAGCAGTACTTC; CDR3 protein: CASSLQSGTGSYEQYF
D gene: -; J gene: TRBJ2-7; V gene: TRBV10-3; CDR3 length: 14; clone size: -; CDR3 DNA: TGTGCCATCAGTCCCGGGCCCTACTCCTACGAGCAGTACTTC; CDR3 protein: CAISPGPYSYEQYF
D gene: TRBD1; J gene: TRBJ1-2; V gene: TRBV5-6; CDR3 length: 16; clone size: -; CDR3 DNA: TGTGCCAGCAGCTCCACGGACTACAGGGGCAACTATGGCTACACCTTC; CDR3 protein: CASSSTDYRGNYGYTF
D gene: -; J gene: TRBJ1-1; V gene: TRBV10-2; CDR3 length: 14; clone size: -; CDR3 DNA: TGCGCCAGCAGGTCGGGGGTAGGGAACACTGAAGCTTTCTTT; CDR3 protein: CASRSGVGNTEAFF
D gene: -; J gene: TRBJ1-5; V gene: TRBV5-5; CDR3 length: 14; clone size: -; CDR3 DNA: TGTGCCAGCAGCTTAGAAGGGTCCGAACAGCCCCAGCATTTT; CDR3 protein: CASSLEGSEQPQHF
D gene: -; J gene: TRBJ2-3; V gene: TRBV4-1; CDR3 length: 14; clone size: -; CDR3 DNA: TGCGCCAGCAGCCAAGGAGAGTGGTCAGATACGCAGTATTTT; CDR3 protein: CASSQGEWSDTQYF
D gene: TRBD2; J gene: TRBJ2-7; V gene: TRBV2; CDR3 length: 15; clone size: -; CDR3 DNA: TGTGCCAGCAGTGATGGCGGGGGGCTTTACTACGAGCAGTACTTC; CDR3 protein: CASSDGGGLYYEQYF
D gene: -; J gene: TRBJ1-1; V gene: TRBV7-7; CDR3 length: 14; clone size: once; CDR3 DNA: TGCGCCAGCAGCACTCGGACAGAGAACACTGAAGCTTTCTTT; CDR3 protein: CASSTRTENTEAFF
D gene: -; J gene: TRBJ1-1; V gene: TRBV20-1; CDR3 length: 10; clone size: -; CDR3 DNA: TGCAGTGCCGCCCGGGGTGAAGCTTTCTTT; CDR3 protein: CSAARGEAFF
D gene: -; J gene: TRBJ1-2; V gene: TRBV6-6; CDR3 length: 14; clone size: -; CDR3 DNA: TGTGCCACCGACCCTACCCAGGGAAACTATGGCTACACCTTC; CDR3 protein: CATDPTQGNYGYTF
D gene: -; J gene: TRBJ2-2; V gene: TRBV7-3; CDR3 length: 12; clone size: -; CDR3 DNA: TGTGCCAGCAGCTTATGGGCCGGGGAGCTGTTTTTT; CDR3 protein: CASSLWAGELFF
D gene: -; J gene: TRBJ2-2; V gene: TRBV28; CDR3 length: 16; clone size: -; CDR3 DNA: TGTGCCAGCAGTCCTCAAAGAATGGCTAACACCGGGGAGCTGTTTTTT; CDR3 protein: CASSPQRMANTGELFF
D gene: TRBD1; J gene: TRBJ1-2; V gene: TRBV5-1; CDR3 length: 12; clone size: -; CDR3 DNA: TGCGCCAGCAGCTCGGGACAGGGGATACACACCTTC; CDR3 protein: CASSSGQGIHTF
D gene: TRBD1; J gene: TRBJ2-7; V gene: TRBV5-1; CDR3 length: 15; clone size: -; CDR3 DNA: TGCGCCAGCAGCGAGTGGGGACAGGGCAGTTACGAGCAGTACTTC; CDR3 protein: CASSEWGQGSYEQYF
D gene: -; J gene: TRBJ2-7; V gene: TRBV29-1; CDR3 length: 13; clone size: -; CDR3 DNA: TGCAGCGTTGAGGCCGGGGGACGTTACGAGCAGTACTTC; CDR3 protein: CSVEAGGRYEQYF
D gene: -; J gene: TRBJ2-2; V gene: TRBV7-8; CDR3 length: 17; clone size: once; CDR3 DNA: TGTGCCAGCAGCTTAGGGGCTTCAGGCGCGAACACCGGGGAGCTGTTTTTT; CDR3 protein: CASSLGASGANTGELFF
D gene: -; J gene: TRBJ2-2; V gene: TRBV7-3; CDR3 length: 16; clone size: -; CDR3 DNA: TGTGCCAGCAGCTTAAGGCGGGGGCTCGACGCCGGGGAGCTGTTTTTT; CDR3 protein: CASSLRRGLDAGELFF
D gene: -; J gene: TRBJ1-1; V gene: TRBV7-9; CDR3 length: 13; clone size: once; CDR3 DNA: TGTGCCAGCAGCTCTCAAGGGAACACTGAAGCTTTCTTT; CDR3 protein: CASSSQGNTEAFF
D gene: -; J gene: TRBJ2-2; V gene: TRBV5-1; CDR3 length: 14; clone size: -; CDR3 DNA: TGCGCCAGCAGCTTGGGTGCGAACACCGGGGAGCTGTTTTTT; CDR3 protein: CASSLGANTGELFF
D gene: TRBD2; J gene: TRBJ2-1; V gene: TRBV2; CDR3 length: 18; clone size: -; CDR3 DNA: TGTGCCAGCAGTGTTGTAGCGGGAGAGCGACTCCGCTACAATGAGCAGTTCTTC; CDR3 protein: CASSVVAGERLRYNEQFF
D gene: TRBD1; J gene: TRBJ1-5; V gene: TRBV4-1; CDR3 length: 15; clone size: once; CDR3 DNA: TGCGCCAGCAGCCAAGTCGGGACAGTAAATCAGCCCCAGCATTTT; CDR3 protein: CASSQVGTVNQPQHF
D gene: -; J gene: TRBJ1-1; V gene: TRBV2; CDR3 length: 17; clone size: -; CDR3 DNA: TGTGCCAGCAGTCTCGGAACAGCACTCGGGCCGAACACTGAAGCTTTCTTT; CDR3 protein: CASSLGTALGPNTEAFF
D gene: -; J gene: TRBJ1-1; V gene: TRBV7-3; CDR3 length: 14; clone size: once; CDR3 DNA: TGTGCCAGCAGCTTAACGGGGCAGAACACTGAAGCTTTCTTT; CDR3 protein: CASSLTGQNTEAFF